The 16 T cell receptor beta chains presented below share a single source sample, sequenced in a study of T cell responses to AZD1222 COVID-19 vaccine (dated by TCRdb to the early 2020s). Libraries came from the immunoSEQ multiplex PCR assay. Drawn from immuneACCESS, this table holds only the in-frame rearrangements with V and J called that TCRdb kept. Clones are partly lost; checked studies trace under half to an unresolved V gene and leave the rest unexplained. The sample records some 130,000 clones, about nine tenths of which are singletons. Approximately 1.1% of the sample belongs to the ten largest clones. The time point label here, explained by the study, means: about 28 days (+/-7) after the second vaccine dose. This specimen consisted of peripheral blood, obtained 28 days after the second AZD1222 dose. The receptors come from an adult who received the AZD1222 COVID-19 vaccine.

Ten or more counts support this clone. The rearrangement links TRBV19 to TRBJ2-7, with a tentative D call TRBD2 (6 bases). This CDR3 is 13 amino acids long. V was trimmed by 4 bases and J by 6 bases, leaving 13 bases between them. The germline V gene encodes CDR1 LNHDA and CDR2 SQIVND (reference sequence). The CDR3 DNA sequence: TGTGCCAGTAGTAGCCCCACGGGGGTCGAGCAGTACTTC. Amino acid sequence: CASSSPTGVEQYF. Full variable domain (missing parts from reference TRBV19 and TRBJ2-7): DGGITQSPKYLFRKEGQNVTLSCEQNLNHDAMYWYRQDPGQGLRLIYYSQIVNDFQKGDIAEGYSVSREKKESFPLTVTSAQKNPTAFYLCASSSPTGVEQYFGPGTRLTVT.

This clone appeared once. The gene calls are TRBV5-1 and TRBJ2-1; TRBD2 matches 11 bases. This CDR3 is built from 16 residues. The ends lost 3 bases at V and 10 bases at J; junction bases unmatched: 12. Germline CDR1 and CDR2: SGHRS and YFSETQ. DNA of the CDR3: TGCGCCAGCAGCTGGGACCCGCTAGCGGGAGGTGAAGAGCAGTTCTTC. Translation: CASSWDPLAGGEEQFF.

V usage is TRBV24-1 and J usage is TRBJ2-1, with D possibly called TRBD1 or TRBD2 (5 bases each). The V gene's germline CDR1 is KGHDR and CDR2 SFDVKD. This CDR3 is built from 15 residues. V gave up 3 bases and J gave up 6 bases, with 14 bases separating them. The CDR3 protein is CATSDIRDGGNEQFF. The CDR3 DNA follows: TGTGCCACCAGTGATATTAGGGACGGAGGCAATGAGCAGTTCTTC.

The chain employs TRBV5-1 and TRBJ1-2; weak D call: TRBD1 (5 bases). Per germline, CDR1 SGHRS and CDR2 YFSETQ. This CDR3 contains 15 residues. With 4 bases removed from V and 5 bases from J, the gap between germline ends came to 18 bases. The CDR3 DNA follows: TGCGCCAGCAGCCCAGAAGCGGGGCCGCAGTATGGCTACACCTTC. The encoded protein is CASSPEAGPQYGYTF.

This rearrangement joins TRBV14 to TRBJ2-3; D possibly corresponds to TRBD2 (6 bases). The germline V gene has CDR1 SGHDN and CDR2 FVKESK. CDR3 length equals 16 residues. Trimming removed 4 bases at V and 0 bases at J, with 14 bases between. CDR3 nucleotides: TGTGCCAGCAGCCGGGGAAAGCGGGCGAGCACAGATACGCAGTATTTT. Translating gives CASSRGKRASTDTQYF. The full variable domain, rest sourced from reference TRBV14 and TRBJ2-3, is EAGVTQFPSHSVIEKGQTVTLRCDPISGHDNLYWYRRVMGKEIKFLLHFVKESKQDESGMPNNRFLAERTGGTYSTLKVQPAELEDSGVYFCASSRGKRASTDTQYFGPGTRLTVL.

This clone was found once. The chain is built from TRBV7-3 and TRBJ2-2, with TRBD2 identical over 10 bases. Germline V CDR1 and CDR2: SGHTA, FQGTGA. With V trimmed by 5 bases and J by 7 bases, 7 bases remained unmatched. CDR3 length: 15 residues. The CDR3 DNA follows: TGTGCCAGCAGCCCACTAGCGGGGAGCCACGGGGAGCTGTTTTTT. Translation: CASSPLAGSHGELFF. Complete variable domain (other parts from reference TRBV7-3 and TRBJ2-2): GAGVSQTPSNKVTEKGKYVELRCDPISGHTALYWYRQSLGQGPEFLIYFQGTGAADDSGLPNDRFFAVRPEGSVSTLKIQRTERGDSAVYLCASSPLAGSHGELFFGEGSRLTVL.

The CDR3 region is CASLEARGSGYTF. The CDR3 region has the DNA TGTGCCAGCCTAGAGGCGAGGGGGAGCGGCTACACCTTC. The rearrangement uses TRBV18 and TRBJ1-2; maybe TRBD1 (6 bases). This CDR3 contains 13 residues. Looked up from germline, CDR1 is KGHSH and CDR2 is LQKENI. The ends were cut back, 8 bases at V and 8 bases at J, with 18 bases in the middle.

The genes are TRBV5-4 and TRBJ2-1, with D possibly called TRBD1 or TRBD2 (5 bases each). The CDR3 contains 18 residues. Looked up from germline, CDR1 is SGHNT and CDR2 is YYREEE (reference sequence). The ends were cut back, 0 bases at V and 8 bases at J, with 24 bases in the middle. Here the CDR3 reads CASSLGRPQGETFHEQFF. Here the CDR3 DNA reads TGTGCCAGCAGCTTGGGGCGGCCCCAAGGGGAGACTTTCCATGAGCAGTTCTTC.

The chain joins TRBV19 to TRBJ1-5, with a weak D call TRBD1 (5 bases). Trimming pared 6 bases from V and 0 bases from J, leaving 15 bases between. Germline V CDR1 and CDR2: LNHDA, SQIVND (reference sequence). This CDR3 contains 16 residues. In DNA form, the CDR3 reads TGTGCCAGTAGCCCCTCCGGGACCCATAGCAATCAGCCCCAGCATTTT. This translates into CASSPSGTHSNQPQHF. Looking up the rest from reference TRBV19 and TRBJ1-5 gives the full variable domain: DGGITQSPKYLFRKEGQNVTLSCEQNLNHDAMYWYRQDPGQGLRLIYYSQIVNDFQKGDIAEGYSVSREKKESFPLTVTSAQKNPTAFYLCASSPSGTHSNQPQHFGDGTRLSIL.

A single count supports this clone. The chain uses TRBV27 and TRBJ2-5, with D hard to call. Trimming removed 5 bases at V and 2 bases at J, with 12 bases between. Germline V gene sequence: CDR1 MNHEY, CDR2 SMNVEV (reference sequence). The CDR3 sequence is 14 residues long. As DNA, the CDR3 is TGTGCCAGCAGTAATCGGGCTCTTCAAGAGACCCAGTACTTC. Its translation is CASSNRALQETQYF.

The chain couples TRBV7-8 to TRBJ2-7; 10 bases align to TRBD2. CDR3 size: 16 residues. Germline V CDR1 and CDR2: SGHVS, FQNEAQ. The junction had 6 bases not matched to a gene; V was cut back by 3 bases and J by 1 base. The CDR3 reads CASSLSGTSVSYEQYF. The CDR3, as DNA: TGTGCCAGCAGCTTGTCCGGGACTAGCGTTTCCTACGAGCAGTACTTC.

The chain recombines TRBV5-5 with TRBJ1-6; D perhaps matches TRBD1 (6 bases). CDR1 and CDR2 (germline): SGHKS, YYEKEE (reference sequence). The CDR3 runs 15 residues. The ends were cut back, 0 bases at V and 7 bases at J, with 11 bases in the middle. This CDR3 is CASSLDDRRNSPLHF. DNA of the CDR3: TGTGCCAGCAGCTTGGACGACAGGAGAAATTCACCCCTCCACTTT.

This chain connects TRBV7-3 to TRBJ2-2, with D hard to call. Germline V gene data show CDR1 as SGHTA and CDR2 as FQGTGA. The CDR3 spans 13 residues. V was pared by 7 bases and J by 2 bases, with 8 bases between. Here the CDR3 DNA reads TGTGCCAGCACCCGAGATAACACCGGGGAGCTGTTTTTT. Amino acids: CASTRDNTGELFF. The complete variable domain, with remaining parts taken from reference TRBV7-3 and TRBJ2-2, reads GAGVSQTPSNKVTEKGKYVELRCDPISGHTALYWYRQSLGQGPEFLIYFQGTGAADDSGLPNDRFFAVRPEGSVSTLKIQRTERGDSAVYLCASTRDNTGELFFGEGSRLTVL.

The chain joins TRBV29-1 to TRBJ2-5; D might be TRBD2 (5 bases). Germline CDR1 and CDR2: SQVTM and ANQGSEA. The V end lost 5 bases, the J end lost 3 bases, and 16 bases lay between the germline ends. The CDR3 has 14 residues. The CDR3 here is CSVLKGRAEETQYF. The CDR3 nucleotides read TGCAGCGTTCTAAAGGGTAGAGCGGAAGAGACCCAGTACTTC. Using reference TRBV29-1 and TRBJ2-5 for the parts outside the CDR3, the full variable domain is SAVISQKPSRDICQRGTSLTIQCQVDSQVTMMFWYRQQPGQSLTLIATANQGSEATYESGFVIDKFPISRPNLTFSTLTVSNMSPEDSSIYLCSVLKGRAEETQYFGPGTRLLVL.

The chain recombines TRBV21-1 with TRBJ2-7; TRBD2, the D gene given by the table, was not confirmed from the DNA. TRBV21-1 is termed a pseudogene. This CDR3 has 20 residues. Here the CDR3 reads CASSNPHLVCAFIMPYEQYF. In DNA, the CDR3 is TGTGCCAGCAGTAATCCCCATCTTGTTTGTGCGTTCATAATGCCCTACGAGCAGTACTTC.

V and J are TRBV21-1 and TRBJ2-3. TRBV21-1 is a recognized pseudogene. This CDR3 comprises 15 residues. CDR3 region: CASSKALLKGGTQYF. The DNA of the CDR3 is TGTGCCAGCAGCAAAGCGCTTTTGAAGGGGGGTACGCAGTATTTT.